One and the same sample provided the 29 T cell receptor beta chains below, sequenced in a study of cytomegalovirus exposure and HLA in healthy donors. PCR employed 60 Vbeta and 13 Jbeta primers. Assay: immunoSEQ multiplex PCR; the TCRdb copy retains only in-frame clones and omits some. The repertoire has 150,000 to 200,000 clones, 75% to 90% of them found once; the top ten carry about 6%. Material: PBMCs. The receptors were sampled from a man aged 35-49 years in good health and CMV-seropositive.

This chain joins TRBV19 and TRBJ1-1, with 7 bases identical to TRBD1. This CDR3 is 14 amino acids long. After removal of 4 bases from V and 5 bases from J, the junction contained 7 bases not matched to a gene. CDR1 and CDR2 (germline): LNHDA, SQIVND (reference sequence). CDR3 sequence reads: CASSRVTGVTEAFF. Written as DNA, the CDR3 is TGTGCCAGTAGTAGGGTCACAGGGGTAACTGAAGCTTTCTTT.

This chain uses TRBV2 with TRBJ2-7; 9 bases align to TRBD1. The CDR3 totals 14 residues. Germline V lookup: CDR1 SNHLY, CDR2 FYNNEI. Losses at the gene ends were 8 bases for V and 3 bases for J; bases not matched to a gene: 8. The CDR3 loop is CASDSGQGRYEQYF. In DNA, the CDR3 is TGTGCCAGCGATTCCGGACAGGGGCGCTACGAGCAGTACTTC.

The chain couples TRBV7-3 to TRBJ2-2; 10 bases align to TRBD1. In germline, CDR1 is SGHTA, CDR2 FQGTGA. V shed 5 bases, J shed 5 bases, and the junction held 2 bases outside the gene matches. The CDR3 has 14 residues. This CDR3 is CASSDRGHTGELFF. The CDR3 DNA reads TGTGCCAGCAGCGACAGGGGGCATACCGGGGAGCTGTTTTTT.

The V and J genes are TRBV7-2 and TRBJ1-2, with 8 bases identical to TRBD1. The V gene end was trimmed by 2 bases and the J gene end by 6 bases; junction bases not matched to a gene: 5. The CDR3 is made up of 14 amino acids. In germline, CDR1 is SGHTA, CDR2 FQGNSA. The CDR3 sequence is CASSLRQGIHGYTF. The CDR3 nucleotides read TGTGCCAGCAGCTTAAGACAGGGGATCCATGGCTACACCTTC.

The chain has TRBV4-1 and TRBJ1-1; 7 nucleotides match TRBD1. The trim removed 1 base at V and 5 bases at J, leaving 7 bases unmatched. Per germline, CDR1 MGHRA and CDR2 YSYEKL. The length of the CDR3 is 15 residues. In DNA, the CDR3 is TGCGCCAGCAGCCAAGGACAGGGAGTGGTGACTGAAGCTTTCTTT. Amino acid sequence: CASSQGQGVVTEAFF.

The chain uses TRBV7-2 and TRBJ2-5, with D maybe TRBD2 (6 bases). This CDR3 has 16 residues. V dropped 2 bases and J dropped 3 bases, with 16 bases sitting between them. The germline CDR1 and CDR2 sequences are SGHTA and FQGNSA. In nucleotides, the CDR3 is TGTGCCAGCAGCTTAAGGGGTCGGGCGGGAAAAGAGACCCAGTACTTC. This gives the protein CASSLRGRAGKETQYF.

CDR3 DNA: TGTGCCAGCAGCGCCACCCAGGCGCCGAACACTGAAGCTTTCTTT. It codes for CASSATQAPNTEAFF. This sequence joins TRBV9 and TRBJ1-1; no reliable D call. V lost 3 bases and J lost 1, with 13 bases in between. The CDR3 is 15 residues long. The V gene's germline CDR1 is SGDLS and CDR2 YYNGEE.

This clone came up once. The chain links TRBV11-2 to TRBJ1-1; D is unresolved. There are 15 residues in the CDR3. Germline V CDR1 and CDR2: SGHAT, FQNNGV. Deletions cut 2 bases from V and 5 bases from J, with 15 bases between. The CDR3 region has the DNA TGTGCCAGCAGCTTATCGGAGAGAGGATTGACTGAAGCTTTCTTT. Translated, it gives CASSLSERGLTEAFF.

This clone showed up just a few times. The V and J genes are TRBV27 and TRBJ1-6, with 7 bases aligning to TRBD1. Germline V CDR1 and CDR2: MNHEY, SMNVEV (reference sequence). J gave up 10 bases and V 5 bases, and 11 bases lay outside the gene matches. This CDR3 has 15 amino acids. The CDR3 loop reads CASSPPGQFRSPLHF. Written as DNA, the CDR3 is TGTGCCAGCAGTCCTCCGGGACAGTTTCGCTCACCCCTCCACTTT.

The V call is TRBV6-5, the J call TRBJ1-1, with a possible D match to TRBD1 (5 bases). Germline values: CDR1 MNHEY, CDR2 SVGAGI. CDR3 length equals 13 residues. Trimming shortened V by 2 bases and J by 4 bases, and 8 bases separated the two germline ends. DNA for the CDR3: TGTGCCAGCAGTTACCAGGGAAGCACTGAAGCTTTCTTT. Translation gives CASSYQGSTEAFF.

The chain carries TRBV7-9 and TRBJ1-2; D is possibly TRBD1 (5 bases). The germline gives CDR1 SEHNR, CDR2 FQNEAQ (reference sequence). V gave up 3 bases and J gave up 4 bases, with 12 bases separating them. The CDR3 totals 14 residues. The CDR3 sequence is CASSFEGASYGYTF. The CDR3 region has the DNA TGTGCCAGCAGCTTTGAAGGGGCGAGCTATGGCTACACCTTC.

Comments on this clone: This sample also contains other DNA sequences that code for the same CDR3. The chain uses TRBV7-3 and TRBJ2-5, with 12 bases fitting TRBD2. This CDR3 has 14 amino acids. After removal of 3 bases from V and 4 bases from J, the junction contained 0 bases not matched to a gene. Per germline, CDR1 SGHTA and CDR2 FQGTGA. The CDR3 DNA follows: TGTGCCAGCAGCTTGACTAGCGGGGGAGAGACCCAGTACTTC. Translating it yields CASSLTSGGETQYF.

The V call is TRBV28, the J call TRBJ1-5, with a weak D call TRBD1 (5 bases). Trimming shortened V by 3 bases and J by 6 bases, and 12 bases separated the two germline ends. The CDR3 totals 14 residues. Germline V gene lookup returns CDR1 MDHEN and CDR2 SYDVKM. The CDR3 DNA reads TGTGCCAGCAGTTTGGGGGGGGATCGTCAGCCCCAGCATTTT. Translating gives CASSLGGDRQPQHF.

This chain uses TRBV7-3 with TRBJ2-1, with 9 positions matching TRBD1. Trimming at V came to 5 bases and at J to 7 bases, leaving 6 bases not matched to a gene. CDR1 SGHTA and CDR2 FQGTGA come from the germline V gene. CDR3 length: 14 amino acids. In nucleotides, the CDR3 is TGTGCCAGCAGCACCGGGACAGGGCATAATGAGCAGTTCTTC. It translates to CASSTGTGHNEQFF.

The rearrangement uses TRBV27 and TRBJ2-3; D perhaps matches TRBD1 (6 bases). CDR3 size: 19 residues. The germline V gene encodes CDR1 MNHEY and CDR2 SMNVEV (reference sequence). V was cut by 8 bases and J by 1 base, with 28 bases left in between. For the CDR3, the DNA is TGTGCCAGCTCTCAAACCGGGGCAGGGGTGACCTGGGGCACAGATACGCAGTATTTT. This translates into CASSQTGAGVTWGTDTQYF.

The chain uses TRBV28 and TRBJ2-1, with 10 bases that match TRBD2. Germline CDR1 reads MDHEN; CDR2 reads SYDVKM. With 6 bases clipped from V and 6 bases from J, the junction kept 5 bases outside the gene matches. CDR3 length: 14 amino acids. CDR3 bases: TGTGCCAGCAGCCCGGGACTAGCGAGCAATGAGCAGTTCTTC. It encodes CASSPGLASNEQFF.

The genes are TRBV4-2 and TRBJ2-2; 7 bases agree with TRBD2. In germline, CDR1 is LGHNA, CDR2 YNFKEQ. Trimming cost V 1 base and J 4 bases; bases outside gene matches: 6. The CDR3 has 16 residues. The CDR3 region has the DNA TGTGCCAGCAGCCAAGTGGGAGGGTCGGCCACCGGGGAGCTGTTTTTT. It is translated as CASSQVGGSATGELFF.

The rearrangement uses TRBV14 and TRBJ2-1; 12 bases map to TRBD2. Germline-derived CDR1 and CDR2 are SGHDN and FVKESK. The CDR3 has 16 residues. V gave up 4 bases and J gave up 3 bases; unmatched junction bases: 4. The CDR3 nucleotides read TGTGCCAGCAGCCCCCTAGCGGGGGGGAACTACAATGAGCAGTTCTTC. Encoded protein: CASSPLAGGNYNEQFF.

The genes are TRBV28 and TRBJ2-7; the D is unclear. V shed 5 bases and J shed 5 bases, with 13 bases lying between them. The CDR3 is 13 amino acids. Germline V gene data show CDR1 as MDHEN and CDR2 as SYDVKM. CDR3 coding DNA: TGTGCCAGCAGTGGCTCGTCCCGCAACGAGCAGTACTTC. Its translation: CASSGSSRNEQYF.

V and J are TRBV4-2 and TRBJ2-5, with TRBD2 identical over 13 bases. CDR1 is LGHNA, CDR2 YNFKEQ, per germline. CDR3 length equals 17 residues. The ends lost 3 bases at V and 5 bases at J; junction bases unmatched: 9. Here the CDR3 DNA reads TGTGCCAGCAGCCAGGGACTAGCGGGGTCTGGTGGGGAGACCCAGTACTTC. Translated, it gives CASSQGLAGSGGETQYF.

The chain employs TRBV15 and TRBJ2-1, with D possibly being TRBD1 (6 bases). Germline loops: CDR1 LNHNV, CDR2 YYDKDF (reference sequence). The length of the CDR3 is 14 residues. Trimming took 0 bases from V and 7 from J, leaving 10 bases between them. CDR3 sequence: CATSREPGENEQFF. DNA for the CDR3: TGTGCCACCAGCAGAGAGCCAGGGGAAAATGAGCAGTTCTTC.

The rearrangement joins TRBV10-3 to TRBJ1-5; D gene uncertain. Per germline, CDR1 ENHRY and CDR2 SYGVKD. V was trimmed by 7 bases and J by 0 bases, leaving 22 bases between them. The CDR3 is made up of 18 amino acids. The CDR3 sequence is CAIMFPGFGLDSNQPQHF. CDR3 DNA sequence: TGTGCCATCATGTTCCCAGGCTTCGGACTCGATAGCAATCAGCCCCAGCATTTT.

The chain carries TRBV7-6 and TRBJ2-2; no definite D call. V lost 1 base to trimming and J lost 6 bases, with 6 bases between them. The CDR3 length is 13 residues. CDR1 SGHVS and CDR2 FNYEAQ come from the germline V gene. DNA for the CDR3: TGTGCCAGCAGCTTAGATCGGTCCGGGGAGCTGTTTTTT. Translated: CASSLDRSGELFF.

This chain uses TRBV5-1 with TRBJ2-7; possibly TRBD2 for D (5 bases). Trimming cost V 1 base and J 2 bases, with 10 bases left between them. In germline, CDR1 is SGHRS, CDR2 YFSETQ. The CDR3 contains 14 residues. The CDR3 bases are TGCGCCAGCAGCTTGTACGGGGATGCCTACGAGCAGTACTTC. Residues: CASSLYGDAYEQYF.

This clone was observed once. The chain couples TRBV27 to TRBJ1-2, with 9 bases fitting TRBD1. CDR3 length: 14 residues. Per germline, CDR1 MNHEY and CDR2 SMNVEV (reference sequence). V lost 5 bases to trimming and J lost 8 bases; unmatched junction nucleotides: 9. For the CDR3, the DNA is TGTGCCAGCAGTCCGGACAGGGGCCTCACGGGCTACACCTTC. This sequence encodes CASSPDRGLTGYTF.

This chain connects TRBV11-2 to TRBJ1-2; D possibly corresponds to TRBD1 (5 bases). The germline V gene has CDR1 SGHAT and CDR2 FQNNGV. This CDR3 spans 13 amino acids. The V and J ends lost 1 base and 6 bases respectively, with 9 bases between them. CDR3 loop: CASSLAGPNGYTF. CDR3 sequence (DNA): TGTGCCAGCAGCTTAGCAGGGCCAAATGGCTACACCTTC.

This clone was counted a few times. V is TRBV4-3 and J is TRBJ2-2; possibly TRBD1 for D (6 bases). The CDR3 has 15 residues. Germline V CDR1 and CDR2: LGHNA, YSLEER. V lost 3 bases, J lost 4 bases, and 12 bases lay in between. For the CDR3, the DNA is TGCGCCAGCAGCCAGAGTAGCAGGGGCACCGGGGAGCTGTTTTTT. Translating it yields CASSQSSRGTGELFF.

The chain has TRBV5-4 and TRBJ2-2, with a tentative D call TRBD2 (7 bases). Germline V gene sequence: CDR1 SGHNT, CDR2 YYREEE (reference sequence). The CDR3 loop spans 19 amino acids. The V end was cut by 4 bases, the J end by 0 bases, with 22 bases between. Written as DNA, the CDR3 is TGTGCCAGCAGCCCCGGCGGCGGGGGCGGATTGACGAACACCGGGGAGCTGTTTTTT. It specifies CASSPGGGGGLTNTGELFF.

The chain recombines TRBV7-2 with TRBJ2-5; TRBD2 matches 8 bases. TRBJ2-7 matches the DNA end more closely, so the J call is doubtful. CDR3 length equals 15 residues. From germline, CDR1 is SGHTA and CDR2 FQGNSA. This CDR3 is CASSLAGRGLGEQYF. For the CDR3, the DNA is TGTGCCAGCAGCTTAGCGGGGAGGGGACTAGGCGAGCAGTACTTC.